The TCR beta chain under discussion was sequenced for a study of regulatory T cells in long-lasting Graves disease. As to time point: newly diagnosed GD, antithyroid drugs for less than 3 months. Extracted PBMC RNA gave rise to the TCR library. Relying on iRepertoire HTBI primers and Arm-PCR of CDR3 regions, the team built TCR beta libraries. TCRdb reprocessed the multiplex PCR reads via MiXCR and lists one record per CDR3 protein. Of about 450,000 distinct CDR3 sequences listed, 16% were seen once; the top ten hold around 10%. There are a few counts of this clonotype. Its antigen is not known. Study-wide points: It was in persistent disease that TRBV28, TRBJ1-2 and TRBJ2-5 were favored. The study found persistent patients shared more public clonotypes (over 2,500) than new patients (about 990).

With 7 bases removed from V and 2 bases from J, the gap between germline ends came to 5 bases. CDR1 is MNHNS, CDR2 SASEGT, per germline. The CDR3 length is 11 residues. These same records also appear under a second study, on T cells in Graves' hyperthyroidism and ophthalmopathy. That paper states: HTBI primers were the set used in a first-round RT-PCR of the TCR CDR3.

Sample: peripheral blood mononuclear cells (PBMCs), taken at new diagnosis, from a patient treated with antithyroid drugs. The chain uses TRBV6-1 and TRBJ2-5; no clear D gene. The sequence was collected from a woman in her twenties or thirties with Graves disease. The chain's CDR3 is CASKGQETQYF. CDR3 coding DNA: TGTGCCAGCAAAGGGCAAGAGACCCAGTACTTC.